Presented here are 24 T cell receptor beta chains from one specimen sequenced in a study of CD8 T cells in ankylosing spondylitis (dated by TCRdb to about 2017). Overall results and qualifications from the work: Blood from ankylosing spondylitis patients appeared to be characterized by a TCR beta motif made up of several highly homologous amino acid variants.

These TCRs are of unknown antigen specificity. Library generation was performed with 5' RACE. The instrument given in TCRdb is Illumina HiSeq 2500. Starting from the raw public reads, TCRdb applied fastp trimming at Q25, assembled clones with MiXCR and retained in-frame beta chains. Rows with a matching CDR3 protein are joined into one entry that keeps the most common DNA and genes. This sample comprises some 840,000 distinct CDR3 sequences, approximately 12% of them detected only once. Approximately 0.46% of the sample goes to the ten largest clones. Source material: blood, either unsorted or a sorted T cell fraction (not recorded which). The receptors come from a male donor with ankylosing spondylitis.

This clonotype was counted a few times. The chain employs TRBV5-1 and TRBJ2-2; D is ambiguous. The CDR3 covers 15 residues. Trimming left V 1 base short and J 1 base short, with 8 bases between. Germline V gene data show CDR1 as SGHRS and CDR2 as YFSETQ. This CDR3 is CASSLKGWNTGELFF. In DNA form, the CDR3 reads TGCGCCAGCAGCTTGAAGGGATGGAACACCGGGGAGCTGTTTTTT.

There are a few counts of this clonotype. The chain is built from TRBV12-3 or TRBV12-4 and TRBJ1-2, with unresolved D. The CDR3 is 14 residues long. V lost 0 bases to trimming and J lost 2 bases, with 7 bases between them. For the CDR3, the DNA is TGTGCCAGCAGTTTAGCGCTAATGAACTATGGCTACACCTTC. The encoded protein is CASSLALMNYGYTF.

CDR3 nucleotide sequence: TGCGCCAGCAGCTTTTTGACGGCAGGGGTTTGGACTGAAGCTTTCTTT. Protein sequence: CASSFLTAGVWTEAFF. This chain uses TRBV5-1 with TRBJ1-1, with D perhaps TRBD1 (6 bases). The germline CDR1 and CDR2 sequences are SGHRS and YFSETQ. The CDR3 loop spans 16 amino acids. V was pared by 2 bases and J by 5 bases, with 19 bases between.

On this clonotype itself: This clone may be a read error of a much larger clone one base away. The V call is TRBV7-2, the J call TRBJ2-1; D ambiguous. The J call may be faulty, since TRBJ2-7 better matches the DNA end. The CDR3 runs 13 residues. Germline V gene data show CDR1 as SGHTA and CDR2 as FQGNSA. DNA for the CDR3: TGTGCCAGCAGCTCGGAACTAAGCGATGAGCAGTACTTC. It yields the protein CASSSELSDEQYF.

The chain is built from TRBV18 and TRBJ2-7; D might be TRBD1 (5 bases). CDR1 and CDR2 from the germline V gene are KGHSH and LQKENI. The CDR3 has 14 residues. V dropped 1 base and J dropped 3 bases, with 10 bases sitting between them. The CDR3 reads CASSPQTDYYEQYF. The CDR3 DNA is TGTGCCAGCTCACCACAGACAGATTACTACGAGCAGTACTTC.

This clonotype was seen a handful of times. The chain combines TRBV7-2 with TRBJ2-3, with a tentative D call TRBD2 (5 bases). Germline CDR1 reads SGHTA; CDR2 reads FQGNSA. V lost 1 base, J lost 4 bases, and 9 bases lay in between. The CDR3 loop spans 14 amino acids. The CDR3 DNA is TGTGCCAGCAGCTTAGTTAGGACTGCAGATACGCAGTATTTT. Encoded protein: CASSLVRTADTQYF. Variable domain in full (rest from reference TRBV7-2 and TRBJ2-3): GAGVSQSPSNKVTEKGKDVELRCDPISGHTALYWYRQSLGQGLEFLIYFQGNSAPDKSGLPSDRFSAERTGGSVSTLTIQRTQQEDSAVYLCASSLVRTADTQYFGPGTRLTVL.

Ten or more counts support this clonotype. The CDR3 sequence: CASSKGQETYEQYF. CDR3 nucleotide sequence: TGCGCCAGCAGCAAGGGACAGGAGACCTACGAGCAGTACTTC. This chain links TRBV5-1 with TRBJ2-7, with 8 bases that match TRBD1. The J segment lost 2 bases and the V segment lost 4 bases, leaving 5 bases of the junction unmatched. The CDR3 totals 14 residues. Per germline, CDR1 SGHRS and CDR2 YFSETQ.

As to this clonotype: This could be a read error, since a much larger clone is one nucleotide away. The V and J genes are TRBV20-1 and TRBJ2-3; the match to TRBD2 covers 10 bases. This CDR3 is 16 amino acids long. CDR1 and CDR2 from the germline V gene are DFQATT and SNEGSKA (reference sequence). In DNA form, the CDR3 reads TGCAGTGCTAGTCACGGAGCGGGAGGGTGGACAGATACGCAGAATTTT. As protein: CSASHGAGGWTDTQNF.

This clonotype has just a few counts. V gene TRBV29-1 combines with J gene TRBJ2-7; weak D call: TRBD1 (5 bases). V gave up 6 bases and J gave up 1 base, with 10 bases separating them. The CDR3 has 12 amino acids. Germline V lookup: CDR1 SQVTM, CDR2 ANQGSEA. The CDR3 DNA reads as TGCAGCGTGGGGCCCGGTTCCTACGAGCAGTACTTC. As protein: CSVGPGSYEQYF.

This clonotype has at least ten counts. The V call is TRBV6-5, the J call TRBJ2-2, with D unclear. This CDR3 has 13 residues. Trimming stripped 1 base from V and 3 bases from J, with 3 bases between. Germline V gene data show CDR1 as MNHEY and CDR2 as SVGAGI. The CDR3 loop is CASSYLDTGELFF. The CDR3 bases are TGTGCCAGCAGTTACTTGGACACCGGGGAGCTGTTTTTT.

This clonotype occurred a few times. This rearrangement joins TRBV3-1 to TRBJ2-7; D ambiguous. Trimming pared 1 base from V and 0 bases from J, leaving 7 bases between. This CDR3 has 14 residues. The germline gives CDR1 LGHDT, CDR2 YNNKEL (reference sequence). The CDR3: CASSQGQISYEQYF. CDR3 DNA sequence: TGTGCCAGCAGCCAAGGGCAGATCTCCTACGAGCAGTACTTC.

The count of this clonotype is one. The rearrangement uses TRBV11-2 and TRBJ2-3; a weak D match, TRBD2 (6 bases). The germline V and J ends were trimmed by 1 base and 3 bases, with 17 bases remaining between them. The CDR3 covers 17 residues. CDR1 and CDR2 from the germline V gene are SGHAT and FQNNGV. The CDR3 spells CASSLVRASDLTDTQYF. The CDR3 DNA sequence: TGTGCCAGCAGCTTAGTCCGGGCTAGCGATTTGACAGATACGCAGTATTTT.

The V call is TRBV4-2, the J call TRBJ2-5, with TRBD2 identical over 13 bases. This CDR3 spans 16 amino acids. V shed 6 bases, J shed 3 bases, and the junction held 7 bases outside the gene matches. Germline V CDR1 and CDR2: LGHNA, YNFKEQ. CDR3: CASRSTGLAGEETQYF. The DNA of the CDR3 is TGTGCCAGCAGATCTACCGGACTAGCGGGAGAAGAGACCCAGTACTTC.

This clonotype was picked up a small number of times. The chain carries TRBV6-1 and TRBJ2-3; D remains ambiguous. The V end was cut by 6 bases, the J end by 2 bases, with 18 bases between. This CDR3 comprises 16 residues. Germline assignment: CDR1 MNHNS and CDR2 SASEGT. DNA of the CDR3: TGTGCCAGCAGCCGCCTTACGAGGAGCTTCACAGATACGCAGTATTTT. It yields the protein CASSRLTRSFTDTQYF.

This sequence joins TRBV5-1 and TRBJ2-5; 11 bases align to TRBD2. The CDR3 extends over 18 amino acids. Germline V lookup: CDR1 SGHRS, CDR2 YFSETQ. Losses at the gene ends were 2 bases for V and 5 bases for J; bases not matched to a gene: 14. Written as DNA, the CDR3 is TGCGCCAGCAGCTTCTTCGGGACTAGCGGACGAAGGGCGGAGACCCAGTACTTC. This translates into CASSFFGTSGRRAETQYF.

This clonotype appeared a few times. This chain links TRBV4-1 with TRBJ2-3, with 7 bases that match TRBD1. The germline CDR1 and CDR2 sequences are MGHRA and YSYEKL. Germline trimming cut 3 bases from V and 4 bases from J; bases unmatched to any gene: 7. The length of the CDR3 is 15 residues. CDR3 amino acids: CASSHYNRGPDTQYF. CDR3 sequence (DNA): TGCGCCAGCAGCCATTATAACAGGGGTCCAGATACGCAGTATTTT.

The chain joins TRBV5-4 to TRBJ2-7; the D call may be TRBD1 or TRBD2 (5 bases each). Germline assignment: CDR1 SGHNT and CDR2 YYREEE (reference sequence). Trimming took off 3 bases at V and 2 bases at J, with 15 bases between the two ends. There are 15 residues in the CDR3. CDR3 coding DNA: TGTGCCAGCAGCTCACGGGACGGAGATCCCTACGAGCAGTACTTC. As protein: CASSSRDGDPYEQYF.

The rearrangement uses TRBV20-1 and TRBJ1-6; D ambiguous. Trimming shortened V by 3 bases and J by 4 bases, and 7 bases separated the two germline ends. The CDR3 spans 13 residues. CDR1 is DFQATT and CDR2 is SNEGSKA in the germline V gene (reference sequence). This CDR3 is CSASPPYNSPLHF. CDR3 nucleotide sequence: TGCAGTGCTAGTCCCCCTTATAATTCACCCCTCCACTTT.

The chain has TRBV10-3 and TRBJ2-3; D is unresolved. CDR3 length equals 11 residues. The V end lost 3 bases, the J end lost 2 bases, and 0 bases lay between the germline ends. The germline CDR1 and CDR2 sequences are ENHRY and SYGVKD. Written as DNA, the CDR3 is TGTGCCATCAGTGACACAGATACGCAGTATTTT. It is translated as CAISDTDTQYF.

This clonotype occurred a few times. The chain combines TRBV29-1 with TRBJ2-7; 7 bases agree with TRBD1. This CDR3 has 13 residues. After removal of 4 bases from V and 5 bases from J, the junction contained 8 bases not matched to a gene. Germline values: CDR1 SQVTM, CDR2 ANQGSEA. CDR3 coding DNA: TGCAGCGTTGGATTGAGGGACAGTGACGAGCAGTACTTC. Translating it yields CSVGLRDSDEQYF.

The genes are TRBV7-2 and TRBJ2-3; D possibly uses TRBD1 or TRBD2 (6 bases each). The germline V gene has CDR1 SGHTA and CDR2 FQGNSA. The ends were cut back, 6 bases at V and 1 base at J, with 14 bases in the middle. This CDR3 region has 15 residues. The CDR3 region is CASRGGGIRTDTQYF. The CDR3 DNA reads TGTGCCAGCAGGGGGGGCGGGATTCGCACAGATACGCAGTATTTT.

This clonotype was detected a few times. This chain links TRBV10-3 with TRBJ2-7; D is unclear. Germline V lookup: CDR1 ENHRY, CDR2 SYGVKD. This CDR3 has 12 amino acids. Trimming removed 8 bases at V and 3 bases at J, with 11 bases between. The CDR3 here is CAIGYGNYEQYF. The CDR3 DNA follows: TGTGCCATCGGCTACGGAAACTACGAGCAGTACTTC.

This clonotype was observed many times. V is TRBV18 and J is TRBJ2-1; D remains unclear. Germline V lookup: CDR1 KGHSH, CDR2 LQKENI. The CDR3 is 17 amino acids. Trimming stripped 0 bases from V and 2 bases from J, with 14 bases between. The CDR3 DNA follows: TGTGCCAGCTCACCACCCGCCACTATCCCCGCCTACAATGAGCAGTTCTTC. Protein product: CASSPPATIPAYNEQFF.

The V gene is TRBV20-1, the J gene TRBJ2-5; 10 nucleotides align to TRBD2. Trimming took 1 base from V and 1 from J; bases not matched to a gene: 3. CDR3 length: 15 amino acids. Germline V gene data show CDR1 as DFQATT and CDR2 as SNEGSKA (reference sequence). CDR3 in amino acids: CSARAQRGGQETQYF. CDR3 nucleotide sequence: TGCAGTGCTAGAGCGCAGCGGGGGGGCCAAGAGACCCAGTACTTC.